Listed here is a single T cell receptor beta chain. Antigen specificity is unknown. The authors divided CD4+ cells into CD45RA+ naive and CD45RA-negative memory subsets. Genomic DNA of every subset was divided equally among multiple immunoSEQ plates. Some clones are missing from TCRdb's copy, which holds only in-frame ones; the method was immunoSEQ multiplex PCR. The profile shows over a million clones, over 95% of them singletons. This specimen belongs to a study of shared clonotypes between healthy human individuals. The study, taken as a whole, reports: Sampling involved blood alone; tissue repertoires likely differ.

Germline V gene lookup returns CDR1 MNHNS and CDR2 SASEGT. Trimming took off 6 bases at V and 4 bases at J, with 10 bases between the two ends. This CDR3 has 13 amino acids. The source material was naive CD4+ T cells sorted from blood. Subset denoted: CD45RA+ positively selected. The chain couples TRBV6-1 to TRBJ2-1; weak D call: TRBD2 (6 bases). This sequence was found in a man aged 30 to 45 in good health. CDR3 sequence: CASREGLYNEQFF. In DNA, the CDR3 is TGTGCCAGCAGGGAGGGCCTTTACAATGAGCAGTTCTTC.